This T cell receptor (beta chain) was identified during a study of blood T cell repertoires in COVID-19. V lost 2 bases, J lost 0 bases, and 7 bases stayed unmatched. Germline CDR1 is SGHKS and CDR2 is YYEKEE (reference sequence). The CDR3 is 17 amino acids. The table came from immunoSEQ multiplex PCR; TCRdb's copy has only in-frame clones and leaves some out. The table shows nearly 250,000 clones, with 70% to 90% occurring only once. This receptor was identified in a man aged 50 to 60 who had been exposed to COVID-19. Source material: PBMCs or T cells enriched from blood (not recorded which). The V gene is TRBV5-5, the J gene TRBJ2-7, with TRBD2 matching over 11 bases. The DNA for the CDR3 is TGTGCCAGCAGCTTCTTCCTTAGCGGGAGGGGCTCCTACGAGCAGTACGTC. It yields the protein CASSFFLSGRGSYEQYV.